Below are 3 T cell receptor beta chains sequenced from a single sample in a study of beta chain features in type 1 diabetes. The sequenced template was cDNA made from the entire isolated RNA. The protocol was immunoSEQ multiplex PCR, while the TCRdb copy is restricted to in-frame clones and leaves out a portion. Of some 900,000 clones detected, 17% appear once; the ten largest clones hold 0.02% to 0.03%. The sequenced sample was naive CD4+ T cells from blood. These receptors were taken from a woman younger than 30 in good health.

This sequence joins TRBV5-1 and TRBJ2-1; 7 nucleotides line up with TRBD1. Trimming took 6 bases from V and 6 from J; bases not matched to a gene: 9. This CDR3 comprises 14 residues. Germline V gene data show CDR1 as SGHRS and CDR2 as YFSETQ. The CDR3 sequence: CASTPWGQSNEQFF. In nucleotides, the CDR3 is TGCGCCAGCACCCCTTGGGGACAGAGCAATGAGCAGTTCTTC.

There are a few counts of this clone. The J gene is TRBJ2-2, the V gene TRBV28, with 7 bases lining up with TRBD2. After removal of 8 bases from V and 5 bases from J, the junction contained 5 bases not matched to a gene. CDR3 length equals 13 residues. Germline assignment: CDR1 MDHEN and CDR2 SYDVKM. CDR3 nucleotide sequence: TGTGCCAGCGGCGGGAGACGGACCGGGGAGCTGTTTTTT. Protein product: CASGGRRTGELFF.

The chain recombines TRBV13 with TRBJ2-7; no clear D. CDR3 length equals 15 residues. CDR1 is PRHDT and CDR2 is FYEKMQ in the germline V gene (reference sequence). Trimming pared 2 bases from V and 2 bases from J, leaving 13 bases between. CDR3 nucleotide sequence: TGTGCCAGCAGCTTAAGGCAGATCGTAGCCTACGAGCAGTACTTC. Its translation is CASSLRQIVAYEQYF.